The clone carrying this T cell receptor beta chain occurred a few times. Its antigen remains unidentified. The sample originates from a study of T-cell reconstitution after alpha-beta-depleted transplantation in children. Overall study results and limits: Expanded graft clones, several hundred of them, were reportedly the source of alpha-beta T cells about two months after transplant.

Using unique molecular identifiers, the investigators prepared the TCRbeta library. TCRdb called the PCR reads again in MiXCR, with one record for every CDR3 protein. Here the sample spans hundreds of thousands of distinct CDR3 sequences, roughly 13% being singletons. Germline lookup yields CDR1 SGHTS and CDR2 YDEGEE. V lost 2 bases, J lost 0 bases, and 9 bases lay in between. The CDR3 totals 16 residues. This specimen consisted of PBMCs, obtained before TCRalphabeta/CD19-depleted stem cell transplant. The source is a girl aged 2 to 9 with congenital amegakaryocytic thrombocytopenia, due to receive a stem cell transplant. This chain links TRBV5-8 with TRBJ2-6, with no clear D. The DNA of the CDR3 is TGTGCCAGCAGCTTACCCCTTAGCTCTGGGGCCAACGTCCTGACTTTC. Translation: CASSLPLSSGANVLTF.